The 27 T cell receptor beta chains below were found in one sample sequenced in a study of tissue T cells after allogeneic stem cell transplantation. TCRdb keeps only in-frame clones here, not all; method: immunoSEQ multiplex PCR. Of just over 25,000 clones in the sample, under 95% were seen once. Specimen: blood, collected before transplantation. These receptor sequences come from an older male donor who later had graft-versus-host disease after an allogeneic stem cell transplant.

This chain links TRBV5-1 with TRBJ2-7; perhaps TRBD2 as D (7 bases). CDR3 length equals 14 residues. The ends were cut back, 4 bases at V and 6 bases at J, with 17 bases in the middle. Germline V gene sequence: CDR1 SGHRS, CDR2 YFSETQ. The CDR3 loop reads CASSPDPGGGEQYF. CDR3 nucleotide sequence: TGCGCCAGCAGCCCGGACCCGGGGGGCGGCGAGCAGTACTTC.

The chain couples TRBV7-9 to TRBJ2-1; no reliable D call. Per the germline V gene, CDR1 is SEHNR and CDR2 is FQNEAQ (reference sequence). The CDR3 extends over 11 amino acids. V was trimmed by 11 bases and J by 8 bases, leaving 13 bases between them. CDR3 loop: CAPSRVDEQFF. The CDR3 bases are TGTGCCCCCAGTCGGGTCGATGAGCAGTTCTTC.

V is TRBV5-4 and J is TRBJ2-1; 9 positions agree with TRBD1. This CDR3 is 16 amino acids long. Germline CDR1 SGHNT, CDR2 YYREEE (reference sequence). With 0 bases clipped from V and 5 bases from J, the junction kept 6 bases outside the gene matches. The CDR3 region is CASSLEGQGFDNEQFF. DNA for the CDR3: TGTGCCAGCAGCTTGGAAGGACAGGGGTTTGACAATGAGCAGTTCTTC.

The rearrangement joins TRBV4-2 to TRBJ1-6; 9 bases line up with TRBD1. CDR3 length: 17 residues. The V segment lost 0 bases and the J segment 9 bases; nucleotides outside the gene matches: 9. The germline CDR1 and CDR2 sequences are LGHNA and YNFKEQ. CDR3 coding DNA: TGTGCCAGCAGCCAAGACTGGGGAGACAGGGGGACTTCACCCCTCCACTTT. Amino acids: CASSQDWGDRGTSPLHF.

V usage is TRBV21-1 and J usage is TRBJ2-5; the table's D call TRBD2 went unverified against the DNA. TRBV21-1 corresponds to a pseudogene. The CDR3 consists of 17 residues. DNA of the CDR3: TGTGCCAGCAGCAAAGCGGGCTCCGGACTAGTCTTAGAGACCCAGTACTTC. Residues: CASSKAGSGLVLETQYF.

The genes are TRBV27 and TRBJ2-7; 11 bases agree with TRBD2. From germline, CDR1 is MNHEY and CDR2 SMNVEV (reference sequence). The CDR3 is made up of 14 amino acids. V shed 3 bases, J shed 5 bases, and the junction held 3 bases outside the gene matches. DNA of the CDR3: TGTGCCAGCAGTTTCACTAGCGGGGGAGACGAGCAGTACTTC. It encodes CASSFTSGGDEQYF.

This clone showed up just a few times. V is TRBV2 and J is TRBJ1-2; D is perhaps TRBD1 (6 bases). Germline CDR1 and CDR2: SNHLY and FYNNEI. The germline V and J ends were trimmed by 2 bases and 3 bases, with 13 bases remaining between them. CDR3 length: 15 residues. Here the CDR3 DNA reads TGTGCCAGCAGTGAATGGGCAGGGGCACACTATGGCTACACCTTC. Its translation: CASSEWAGAHYGYTF. The full variable domain, completed using reference TRBV2 and TRBJ1-2, is EPEVTQTPSHQVTQMGQEVILRCVPISNHLYFYWYRQILGQKVEFLVSFYNNEISEKSEIFDDQFSVERPDGSNFTLKIRSTKLEDSAMYFCASSEWAGAHYGYTFGSGTRLTVV.

The chain uses TRBV5-1 and TRBJ2-7; tentatively, D is TRBD1 (6 bases). The CDR3 runs to 14 residues. Germline lookup yields CDR1 SGHRS and CDR2 YFSETQ. Trimming cost V 3 bases and J 0 bases, with 10 bases left between them. The CDR3: CASSSGTLSYEQYF. The CDR3 bases are TGCGCCAGCAGCTCCGGGACACTCTCCTACGAGCAGTACTTC.

The CDR3 DNA reads as TGTGCCTGGAGTACGGGACCAATTGGGAGAGGGAATCAAAAACTGTTTTTT. As protein: CAWSTGPIGRGNQKLFF. This chain uses TRBV30 with TRBJ1-4; D is possibly TRBD1 (5 bases). Germline CDR1 reads GTSNPN; CDR2 reads SVGIG (reference sequence). Trimming cost V 2 bases and J 9 bases, with 25 bases left between them. This CDR3 is built from 17 residues.

This clone was observed a few times. This chain links TRBV3-1 (or the pseudogene TRBV3-2) with TRBJ2-2; D call uncertain. Germline V CDR1 and CDR2: LGHDT, YNNKEL (reference sequence). With 6 bases removed from V and 5 bases from J, the gap between germline ends came to 10 bases. The CDR3 loop spans 13 amino acids. CDR3 in DNA: TGTGCCAGCAGGCCAGTCCGTACCGGGGAGCTGTTTTTT. The encoded protein is CASRPVRTGELFF.

The chain links TRBV6-1 to TRBJ2-5; 11 bases map to TRBD2. Germline loops: CDR1 MNHNS, CDR2 SASEGT. The CDR3 sequence is 15 residues long. V gave up 2 bases and J gave up 2 bases; unmatched junction bases: 1. As DNA, the CDR3 is TGTGCCAGCAGTGAAATAGCGGGGGGGCAAGAGACCCAGTACTTC. Protein: CASSEIAGGQETQYF.

The chain is built from TRBV5-1 and TRBJ2-1; unclear D gene. V lost 0 bases and J lost 1, with 11 bases in between. The CDR3 spans 16 residues. Germline V gene lookup returns CDR1 SGHRS and CDR2 YFSETQ. The CDR3 spells CASSLAWLTSYNEQFF. As DNA, the CDR3 is TGCGCCAGCAGCTTGGCCTGGCTTACTTCCTACAATGAGCAGTTCTTC.

The chain is built from TRBV6-5 and TRBJ2-7; 9 bases fit TRBD1. Trimming cost V 0 bases and J 1 base; bases outside gene matches: 1. Germline V lookup: CDR1 MNHEY, CDR2 SVGAGI. The CDR3 spans 15 residues. The CDR3 nucleotides read TGTGCCAGCAGTTACTCGGGACAGGGATCCTACGAGCAGTACTTC. Translated, it gives CASSYSGQGSYEQYF.

The chain couples TRBV3-1 (or the pseudogene TRBV3-2) to TRBJ1-1; D gene ambiguous. The CDR3 loop spans 16 amino acids. Germline V gene data show CDR1 as LGHDT and CDR2 as YNNKEL (reference sequence). V was shortened by 0 bases and J by 0 bases, with 11 bases between the two germline ends. The CDR3 protein is CASSQEATTLNTEAFF. The CDR3 bases are TGTGCCAGCAGCCAAGAGGCAACCACCCTGAACACTGAAGCTTTCTTT.

This clone was detected once. The rearrangement links TRBV12-3 or TRBV12-4 to TRBJ2-7; D gene unclear. V lost 2 bases and J 2 bases, leaving 4 bases between the germline ends. This CDR3 region has 12 residues. The CDR3 nucleotides are TGTGCCAGCAGTTTAAATACCTACGAGCAGTACTTC. This encodes CASSLNTYEQYF.

This chain uses TRBV7-6 with TRBJ1-3, with a possible D match to TRBD1 (5 bases). Germline loops: CDR1 SGHVS, CDR2 FNYEAQ. The CDR3 is 15 residues long. Deletions cut 5 bases from V and 0 bases from J, with 11 bases between. In DNA, the CDR3 is TGTGCCAGCAGCCAGAGTGGGGCCTCTGGAAACACCATATATTTT. This gives the protein CASSQSGASGNTIYF.

The genes are TRBV6-5 and TRBJ2-3; D not certain. The CDR3 runs 15 residues. V was trimmed by 6 bases and J by 1 base, leaving 14 bases between them. From germline, CDR1 is MNHEY and CDR2 SVGAGI. DNA for the CDR3: TGTGCCAGCAGCCACGAGCCGGTCCGCACAGATACGCAGTATTTT. Translating it yields CASSHEPVRTDTQYF.

The chain recombines TRBV5-1 with TRBJ1-6; D is unclear. Trimming pared 0 bases from V and 3 bases from J, leaving 16 bases between. Germline V gene data show CDR1 as SGHRS and CDR2 as YFSETQ. This CDR3 region has 18 residues. This CDR3 is CASSLDLIRQYYNSPLHF. CDR3 in DNA: TGCGCCAGCAGCTTGGATCTGATACGGCAGTACTATAATTCACCCCTCCACTTT.

The chain uses TRBV7-8 and TRBJ2-1, with 8 bases that match TRBD2. The CDR3 totals 14 residues. With 4 bases clipped from V and 4 bases from J, the junction kept 3 bases outside the gene matches. Germline loops: CDR1 SGHVS, CDR2 FQNEAQ. CDR3 protein: CASSSPGGYNEQFF. CDR3 nucleotides: TGTGCCAGCAGCTCTCCGGGGGGGTACAATGAGCAGTTCTTC. Variable domain in full (rest from reference TRBV7-8 and TRBJ2-1): GAGVSQSPRYKVAKRGQDVALRCDPISGHVSLFWYQQALGQGPEFLTYFQNEAQLDKSGLPSDRFFAERPEGSVSTLKIQRTQQEDSAVYLCASSSPGGYNEQFFGPGTRLTVL.

CDR3 DNA sequence: TGTGCCAGCAGCGTGACCCAGGGGGCGAACACTGAAGCTTTCTTT. Protein product: CASSVTQGANTEAFF. The gene calls are TRBV9 and TRBJ1-1; 8 bases match TRBD1. The V segment lost 2 bases and the J segment 1 base; nucleotides outside the gene matches: 4. Germline lookup yields CDR1 SGDLS and CDR2 YYNGEE. This CDR3 is 15 amino acids long.

The J gene is TRBJ1-6, the V gene TRBV5-1; 7 nucleotides match TRBD1. The junction had 3 bases not matched to a gene; V was cut back by 4 bases and J by 5 bases. The CDR3 is made up of 14 amino acids. The germline CDR1 and CDR2 sequences are SGHRS and YFSETQ. The CDR3: CASSRQGDNSPLHF. In nucleotides, the CDR3 is TGCGCCAGCAGCCGACAGGGCGATAATTCACCCCTCCACTTT.

The chain has TRBV10-3 and TRBJ1-2; no clear D. The CDR3 has 13 amino acids. CDR1 and CDR2 (germline): ENHRY, SYGVKD. The ends were cut back, 0 bases at V and 8 bases at J, with 10 bases in the middle. Written as DNA, the CDR3 is TGTGCCATCAGTGAGTCATCGGGGATCGGCTACACCTTC. Its translation: CAISESSGIGYTF.

V and J are TRBV6-1 and TRBJ1-1; TRBD1 might be the D (5 bases). V was trimmed by 3 bases and J by 4 bases, leaving 12 bases between them. Germline V gene lookup returns CDR1 MNHNS and CDR2 SASEGT. The CDR3 has 14 amino acids. The CDR3 DNA is TGTGCCAGCAGTGAGAATGGGGGGTCCACTGAAGCTTTCTTT. Protein: CASSENGGSTEAFF.

This clone was seen just once. The chain joins TRBV29-1 to TRBJ2-5, with 15 bases matching TRBD2. The CDR3 has 15 amino acids. V trimming: 4 bases; J trimming: 5 bases; junction bases outside the gene matches: 5. Germline CDR1 and CDR2: SQVTM and ANQGSEA. CDR3 sequence: CSVAQGTSGRETQYF. DNA for the CDR3: TGCAGCGTTGCCCAGGGGACTAGCGGGAGGGAGACCCAGTACTTC.

The rearrangement uses TRBV14 and TRBJ2-4; TRBD2 aligns across 7 bases. V shed 3 bases, J shed 0 bases, and the junction held 5 bases outside the gene matches. The germline CDR1 and CDR2 sequences are SGHDN and FVKESK. The CDR3 extends over 16 amino acids. The CDR3 protein is CASSQGLTLAKNIQYF. The DNA of the CDR3 is TGTGCCAGCAGCCAGGGACTAACATTAGCCAAAAACATTCAGTACTTC. The full variable domain, its missing parts supplied by reference TRBV14 and TRBJ2-4, is EAGVTQFPSHSVIEKGQTVTLRCDPISGHDNLYWYRRVMGKEIKFLLHFVKESKQDESGMPNNRFLAERTGGTYSTLKVQPAELEDSGVYFCASSQGLTLAKNIQYFGAGTRLSVL.

This chain joins TRBV28 and TRBJ2-1; possibly TRBD1 or TRBD2 for D (5 bases each). Germline lookup yields CDR1 MDHEN and CDR2 SYDVKM. CDR3 size: 15 residues. Trimming took 3 bases from V and 2 from J, leaving 11 bases between them. The CDR3 region has the DNA TGTGCCAGCAGTTTTGGGGGTCTCACCTACAATGAGCAGTTCTTC. Translation gives CASSFGGLTYNEQFF.

The J gene is TRBJ2-2, the V gene TRBV5-1, with D maybe TRBD1 (6 bases). The germline gives CDR1 SGHRS, CDR2 YFSETQ. Between the trimmed V and J ends, which lost 4 bases and 3 bases, there was a span of 13 bases. The CDR3 covers 15 residues. The CDR3 spells CASSRNGGHTGELFF. CDR3 coding DNA: TGCGCCAGCAGCCGGAATGGGGGCCACACCGGGGAGCTGTTTTTT.